This is a list of T cell receptor beta chains from one sample in a study of Graves' ophthalmopathy and Graves' hyperthyroidism. TCRdb re-derived calls from the multiplex PCR reads in MiXCR, one entry per CDR3 protein. This table has around 1.1 million distinct CDR3 sequences, 35% to 40% appearing once. Sequenced input: peripheral blood or thyroid tissue (not recorded which). These receptors all stem from an adult man with Graves' hyperthyroidism. CDR3s include the opening cysteine and the closing phenylalanine or tryptophan. The D gene is left open where the match is weak. Only some rows state a clone size, as once, few, many or a class for expanded clones.

V gene: TRBV7-6
D gene: NA
J gene: TRBJ2-5
clone size: many
CDR3 length: 15
CDR3 DNA: TGTGCCAGCAGCCTACAAAGGACTCCGTGGGAGACCCAGTACTTC
CDR3 protein: CASSLQRTPWETQYF

V gene: TRBV20-1
D gene: TRBD1
J gene: TRBJ1-2
clone size: many
CDR3 length: 12
CDR3 DNA: TGCAGTGCTGACAGGGGAGAGGGTGGCTACACCTTC
CDR3 protein: CSADRGEGGYTF

V gene: TRBV24-1
D gene: TRBD2
J gene: TRBJ2-4
clone size: NA
CDR3 length: 14
CDR3 DNA: TGTGCCACCTCGAGGGAGGGGTCGGAAAACATTCAGTACTTC
CDR3 protein: CATSREGSENIQYF

V gene: TRBV20-1
D gene: NA
J gene: TRBJ2-5
clone size: NA
CDR3 length: 12
CDR3 DNA: TGCAGTTACGTCGGCAGGGAGGAGACCCAGTACTTC
CDR3 protein: CSYVGREETQYF

V gene: TRBV28
D gene: NA
J gene: TRBJ1-5
clone size: few
CDR3 length: 13
CDR3 DNA: TGTGCCAGCATGCTTAGGGCGGGTCAGCCCCAGCATTTT
CDR3 protein: CASMLRAGQPQHF

V gene: TRBV20-1
D gene: NA
J gene: TRBJ1-6
clone size: many
CDR3 length: 13
CDR3 DNA: TGCAGTGCTAGTGCGGGTTATAATTCACCCCTCCACTTT
CDR3 protein: CSASAGYNSPLHF

V gene: TRBV10-3
D gene: NA
J gene: TRBJ1-2
clone size: NA
CDR3 length: 13
CDR3 DNA: TGTGCCATCAGTGACATTGTTAACTATGGCTACACCTTC
CDR3 protein: CAISDIVNYGYTF

V gene: TRBV6-9
D gene: NA
J gene: TRBJ1-2
clone size: NA
CDR3 length: 13
CDR3 DNA: TGTGCCAGCAGTTATCCAGGGGATCATGGCTACACCTTC
CDR3 protein: CASSYPGDHGYTF

V gene: TRBV2
D gene: TRBD1
J gene: TRBJ1-5
clone size: many
CDR3 length: 14
CDR3 DNA: TGTGCCAGCAGACAGACAGGGGAGAGACAGCCCCAGCATTTT
CDR3 protein: CASRQTGERQPQHF

V gene: TRBV2
D gene: NA
J gene: TRBJ1-6
clone size: NA
CDR3 length: 13
CDR3 DNA: TGTGCCAGCAGTTTGGCAGGGGAGTCACCCCTCCACTTT
CDR3 protein: CASSLAGESPLHF

V gene: TRBV12-3/TRBV12-4
D gene: NA
J gene: TRBJ2-5
clone size: NA
CDR3 length: 16
CDR3 DNA: TGTGCCAGCAGTTCCGGCCTACCCGCCCCCGCGGAGACCCAGTACTTC
CDR3 protein: CASSSGLPAPAETQYF

V gene: TRBV6-5
D gene: TRBD1
J gene: TRBJ1-5
clone size: NA
CDR3 length: 14
CDR3 DNA: TGTGCCAGCAGTCCGCAGGGGGCGAATCAGCCCCAGCATTTT
CDR3 protein: CASSPQGANQPQHF

V gene: TRBV10-3
D gene: NA
J gene: TRBJ2-7
clone size: NA
CDR3 length: 11
CDR3 DNA: TGTGCCAGCCGACGAATCGACGAGCAGTACTTC
CDR3 protein: CASRRIDEQYF

V gene: TRBV20-1
D gene: TRBD2
J gene: TRBJ2-7
clone size: few
CDR3 length: 14
CDR3 DNA: TGCAGTGCTAGAACTAGCGGGGGGTTTTACGAGCAGTACTTC
CDR3 protein: CSARTSGGFYEQYF

V gene: TRBV5-1
D gene: TRBD1
J gene: TRBJ1-2
clone size: many
CDR3 length: 13
CDR3 DNA: TGCGCCAGCAGGTTAGAGACAGGGCATGGCTACACCTTC
CDR3 protein: CASRLETGHGYTF

V gene: TRBV5-1
D gene: NA
J gene: TRBJ1-2
clone size: NA
CDR3 length: 14
CDR3 DNA: TGCGCCAGCAGCCCAACGACAGATAACTATGGCTACACCTTC
CDR3 protein: CASSPTTDNYGYTF

V gene: TRBV5-4
D gene: TRBD1
J gene: TRBJ1-1
clone size: few
CDR3 length: 14
CDR3 DNA: TGTGCCAGCAGCTTACAGGGGAGGACCACTGAAGCTTTCTTT
CDR3 protein: CASSLQGRTTEAFF

V gene: TRBV19
D gene: TRBD2
J gene: TRBJ2-7
clone size: few
CDR3 length: 15
CDR3 DNA: TGTGCCAGTAGTATAGGGACTAGCGCTTCCTACGAGCAGTACTTC
CDR3 protein: CASSIGTSASYEQYF

V gene: TRBV7-9
D gene: NA
J gene: TRBJ1-2
clone size: NA
CDR3 length: 15
CDR3 DNA: TGTGCCAGCAGCTCGTTTCGGGGGGCTCTCTATGGCTACACCTTC
CDR3 protein: CASSSFRGALYGYTF

V gene: TRBV7-2
D gene: TRBD1
J gene: TRBJ1-4
clone size: few
CDR3 length: 15
CDR3 DNA: TGTGCCAGCAGCGACGGAACAGGGGCAGGGGAAAAACTGTTTTTT
CDR3 protein: CASSDGTGAGEKLFF

V gene: TRBV20-1
D gene: NA
J gene: TRBJ2-5
clone size: many
CDR3 length: 13
CDR3 DNA: TGCAGTGCTAGAGACAGCAACTCGGAGACCCAGTACTTC
CDR3 protein: CSARDSNSETQYF

V gene: TRBV12-3/TRBV12-4
D gene: NA
J gene: TRBJ2-2
clone size: NA
CDR3 length: 15
CDR3 DNA: TGTGCCAGCAGTTTCGCTAGCCCGGGCACCGGGGAGCTGTTTTTT
CDR3 protein: CASSFASPGTGELFF

V gene: TRBV20-1
D gene: NA
J gene: TRBJ1-5
clone size: NA
CDR3 length: 16
CDR3 DNA: TGCAGTGCTAGAGATCTAAGAACAGGGACGAATCAGCCCCAGCATTTT
CDR3 protein: CSARDLRTGTNQPQHF